The table lists the clone carrying this TCR beta chain with a count of one. This entry comes from a study of blood T cell repertoires in COVID-19. The germline V gene has CDR1 SEHNR and CDR2 FQNEAQ (reference sequence). This CDR3 has 16 amino acids. The ends lost 4 bases at V and 10 bases at J; junction bases unmatched: 10. Repertoires were generated with immunoSEQ multiplex PCR, while TCRdb's copy carries only in-frame clones and drops some. The table records about 88,000 clones, roughly 84% of them present only once. Material for sequencing was peripheral blood. This receptor was obtained from an elderly woman with acute or convalescent COVID-19. The chain combines TRBV7-9 with TRBJ2-1; 13 positions match TRBD2. CDR3 loop: CASSSSGLAGVEEQFF. Written as DNA, the CDR3 is TGTGCCAGCAGCTCGAGTGGACTAGCGGGAGTAGAAGAGCAGTTCTTC.